What follows are 14 T cell receptor beta chains derived from one specimen sequenced in a study of radiotherapy plus CTLA-4 blockade in lung cancer. Sequenced by immunoSEQ multiplex PCR; TCRdb stores in-frame clones only, minus some. The sample records about 77,000 clones, roughly 69% being singletons. The source material was peripheral blood, sampled from a patient treated with radiotherapy plus ipilimumab. The receptors derive from a human donor with non-small cell lung cancer whose response to radiotherapy plus ipilimumab could not be evaluated.

This clone was recorded once. This sequence joins TRBV29-1 and TRBJ1-2; 9 nucleotides line up with TRBD1. The CDR3 sequence is 13 residues long. J gave up 4 bases and V 6 bases, and 6 bases lay outside the gene matches. Germline values: CDR1 SQVTM, CDR2 ANQGSEA. DNA of the CDR3: TGCAGCGTAGCACAGGGGGCGAGCTATGGCTACACCTTC. This gives the protein CSVAQGASYGYTF. Variable domain in full (rest from reference TRBV29-1 and TRBJ1-2): SAVISQKPSRDICQRGTSLTIQCQVDSQVTMMFWYRQQPGQSLTLIATANQGSEATYESGFVIDKFPISRPNLTFSTLTVSNMSPEDSSIYLCSVAQGASYGYTFGSGTRLTVV.

The V and J genes are TRBV19 and TRBJ2-5; 11 bases line up with TRBD1. The DNA matches TRBJ2-7 better at its end, which makes the J call doubtful. Germline V lookup: CDR1 LNHDA, CDR2 SQIVND (reference sequence). The CDR3 sequence is 15 residues long. The CDR3 DNA sequence: TGTGCCAGTAGTGTCTCCCACGGGACAGGGGGCGAGCAGTACTTC. This translates into CASSVSHGTGGEQYF.

This chain connects TRBV9 to TRBJ2-3; D call uncertain. The length of the CDR3 is 15 residues. Germline V gives CDR1 SGDLS, CDR2 YYNGEE. Trimming took off 2 bases at V and 0 bases at J, with 10 bases between the two ends. CDR3 residues: CASSVLDQSTDTQYF. The CDR3 coding sequence is TGTGCCAGCAGCGTCCTAGACCAAAGCACAGATACGCAGTATTTT.

The V and J genes are TRBV5-5 and TRBJ2-7; TRBD1 matches 7 bases. Trimming took 2 bases from V and 5 from J; bases not matched to a gene: 10. In germline, CDR1 is SGHKS, CDR2 YYEKEE (reference sequence). There are 15 residues in the CDR3. CDR3 nucleotide sequence: TGTGCCAGCAGCTTCAGGGGGAGATTGATGGACGAGCAGTACTTC. Its protein is CASSFRGRLMDEQYF.

This clone was observed a few times. J is TRBJ1-4 and V is TRBV2; perhaps TRBD1 as D (5 bases). V lost 7 bases and J 5 bases, leaving 11 bases between the germline ends. CDR1 and CDR2 (germline): SNHLY, FYNNEI. CDR3 length equals 13 residues. This chain's CDR3 is CASNGQGNEKLFF. For the CDR3, the DNA is TGTGCCAGCAATGGGCAGGGCAATGAAAAACTGTTTTTT.

Here the CDR3 reads CASSSLGGGQTQYF. The CDR3 DNA reads as TGTGCCAGCAGCTCATTGGGCGGGGGTCAGACCCAGTACTTC. J is TRBJ2-5 and V is TRBV7-2, with 7 positions matching TRBD2. J lost 6 bases, V lost 4 bases, and 8 bases had no gene match. The V gene's germline CDR1 is SGHTA and CDR2 FQGNSA. The CDR3 is 14 residues long.

This rearrangement joins TRBV7-9 to TRBJ2-7; TRBD2 matches 11 bases. This CDR3 spans 15 amino acids. Unmatched junction bases numbered 3, after V lost 3 bases and J lost 2 bases. CDR1 is SEHNR, CDR2 FQNEAQ, per germline (reference sequence). The CDR3 is CASSFTSGGTYEQYF. CDR3 coding DNA: TGTGCCAGCAGCTTTACTAGCGGGGGTACCTACGAGCAGTACTTC.

This clone was seen only a few times. The chain is built from TRBV7-9 and TRBJ1-2; the D is unclear. The CDR3 is 12 residues long. Looked up from germline, CDR1 is SEHNR and CDR2 is FQNEAQ (reference sequence). V gave up 6 bases and J gave up 0 bases, with 5 bases separating them. In nucleotides, the CDR3 is TGTGCCAGCAGGCAGACTAACTATGGCTACACCTTC. This sequence encodes CASRQTNYGYTF.

V and J are TRBV7-8 and TRBJ1-2; 9 bases agree with TRBD1. The germline gives CDR1 SGHVS, CDR2 FQNEAQ. J lost 10 bases, V lost 5 bases, and 20 bases had no gene match. This CDR3 has 17 residues. CDR3 nucleotide sequence: TGTGCCAGCAGCCCGTTACCGGGACAGGGCGCCTCGGATACCTACACCTTC. As protein: CASSPLPGQGASDTYTF.

The gene calls are TRBV9 and TRBJ2-5; 10 bases map to TRBD2. The assigned J gene may be wrong: the sequence end matches TRBJ2-7 better. From germline, CDR1 is SGDLS and CDR2 YYNGEE. The CDR3 consists of 15 residues. The CDR3: CASSPGAGGMREQYF. CDR3 in DNA: TGTGCCAGCAGCCCAGGAGCGGGGGGGATGCGCGAGCAGTACTTC.

This clone was seen a few times. V gene TRBV16 combines with J gene TRBJ2-5, with 7 bases that match TRBD1. After removal of 4 bases from V and 2 bases from J, the junction contained 4 bases not matched to a gene. Germline loops: CDR1 KGHSY, CDR2 FQNENV. The CDR3 extends over 14 amino acids. CDR3 DNA: TGTGCCAGCAGCCCACAGGGGTGGCAAGAGACCCAGTACTTC. Protein product: CASSPQGWQETQYF.

The rearrangement links TRBV6-5 to TRBJ1-1; D is undetermined. The germline V gene has CDR1 MNHEY and CDR2 SVGAGI. The CDR3 runs 12 residues. V dropped 7 bases and J dropped 3 bases, with 9 bases sitting between them. CDR3 DNA: TGTGCCAGCATTGGGAGGGACACTGAAGCTTTCTTT. Translation: CASIGRDTEAFF.

This clone was detected a few times. The chain joins TRBV28 to TRBJ1-1, with a possible D match to TRBD1 (5 bases). The CDR3 loop spans 15 amino acids. The V gene lost 5 bases and the J gene lost 4 bases, with 17 bases spanning the gap. Germline V lookup: CDR1 MDHEN, CDR2 SYDVKM. DNA for the CDR3: TGTGCCAGCAGTCCAATCTTCAGGGTGCTCACTGAAGCTTTCTTT. Protein: CASSPIFRVLTEAFF.

The chain couples TRBV18 to TRBJ2-2; a weak D match, TRBD2 (5 bases). The CDR3 loop spans 18 amino acids. CDR1 and CDR2 from the germline V gene are KGHSH and LQKENI. Trimming removed 6 bases at V and 3 bases at J, with 23 bases between. The CDR3 here is CASSEVMLGGVDTGELFF. The CDR3 nucleotides are TGTGCCAGCTCTGAAGTTATGCTAGGAGGCGTCGACACCGGGGAGCTGTTTTTT.